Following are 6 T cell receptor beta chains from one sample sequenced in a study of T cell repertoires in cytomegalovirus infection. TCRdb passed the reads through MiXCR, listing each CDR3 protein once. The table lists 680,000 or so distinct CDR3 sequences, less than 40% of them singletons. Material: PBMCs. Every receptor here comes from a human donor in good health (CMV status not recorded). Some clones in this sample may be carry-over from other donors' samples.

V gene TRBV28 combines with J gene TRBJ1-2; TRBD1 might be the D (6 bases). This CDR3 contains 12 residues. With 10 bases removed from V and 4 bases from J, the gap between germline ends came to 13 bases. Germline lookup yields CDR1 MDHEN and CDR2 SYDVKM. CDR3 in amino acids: CATTGTLYGYTF. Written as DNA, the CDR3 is TGTGCCACTACAGGGACTCTCTATGGCTACACCTTC.

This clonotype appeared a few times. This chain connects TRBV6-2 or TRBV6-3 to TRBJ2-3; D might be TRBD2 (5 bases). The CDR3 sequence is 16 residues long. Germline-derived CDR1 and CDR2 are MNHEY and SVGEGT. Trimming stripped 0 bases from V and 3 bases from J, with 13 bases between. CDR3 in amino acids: CASSYSRAEITDTQYF. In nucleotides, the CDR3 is TGTGCCAGCAGTTACTCGAGGGCAGAGATTACAGATACGCAGTATTTT.

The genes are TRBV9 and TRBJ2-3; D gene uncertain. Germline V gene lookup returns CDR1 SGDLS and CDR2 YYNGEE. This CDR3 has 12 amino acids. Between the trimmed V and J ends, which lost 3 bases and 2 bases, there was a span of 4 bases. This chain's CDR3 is CASSDNTDTQYF. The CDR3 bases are TGTGCCAGCAGCGACAACACAGATACGCAGTATTTT. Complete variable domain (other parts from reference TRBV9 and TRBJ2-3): DSGVTQTPKHLITATGQRVTLRCSPRSGDLSVYWYQQSLDQGLQFLIQYYNGEERAKGNILERFSAQQFPDLHSELNLSSLELGDSALYFCASSDNTDTQYFGPGTRLTVL.

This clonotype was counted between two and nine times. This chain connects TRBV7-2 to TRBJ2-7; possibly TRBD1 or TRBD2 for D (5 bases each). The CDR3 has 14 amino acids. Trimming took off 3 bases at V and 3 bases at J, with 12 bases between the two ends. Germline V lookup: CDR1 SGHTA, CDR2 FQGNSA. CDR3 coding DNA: TGTGCCAGCAGCTTGGGGGACGGTTTCTACGAGCAGTACTTC. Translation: CASSLGDGFYEQYF.

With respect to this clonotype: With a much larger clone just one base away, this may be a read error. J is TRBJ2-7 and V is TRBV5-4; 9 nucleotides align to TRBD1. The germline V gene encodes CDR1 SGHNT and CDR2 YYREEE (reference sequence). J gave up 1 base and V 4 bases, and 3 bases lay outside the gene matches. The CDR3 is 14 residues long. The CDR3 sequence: CASSAGQGSYEQYF. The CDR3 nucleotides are TGTGCCAGCAGCGCGGGACAGGGTTCCTACGAGCAGTACTTC.

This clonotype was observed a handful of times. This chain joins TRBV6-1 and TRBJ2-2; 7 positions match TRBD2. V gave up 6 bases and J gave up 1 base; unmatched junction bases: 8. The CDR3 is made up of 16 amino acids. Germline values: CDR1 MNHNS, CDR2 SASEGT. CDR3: CASRIDTSVNTGELFF. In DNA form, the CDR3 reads TGTGCCAGCAGAATAGATACTAGCGTGAACACCGGGGAGCTGTTTTTT.